This T cell receptor (beta chain) is from a study of Graves' ophthalmopathy and Graves' hyperthyroidism. Beta-chain TCR CDR3 regions were amplified from RNA transcripts. Second-round multiplex PCR came after first-round RT-PCR with HTBI primers. Via MiXCR, TCRdb re-called the multiplex PCR reads, giving one row per CDR3 protein. The sample yields around 660,000 distinct CDR3 sequences, more than 40% seen once. Details on this clonotype: The antigen is unknown.

A roughly 9.3 ml volume of fresh peripheral blood provided the PBMCs. Germline V gene data show CDR1 as DFQATT and CDR2 as SNEGSKA (reference sequence). This CDR3 has 15 amino acids. V was clipped by 3 bases and J by 4 bases, with 16 bases between them. Study-wide results and caveats: The model achieved about 70% sensitivity and 72.22% specificity for ophthalmopathy progression. In blood, most expanded thyroid clonotypes above 0.001 frequency were also detected. A roughly 81% specificity and around 90% sensitivity were achieved by a 13-signature model that separated ophthalmopathy from stable hyperthyroidism.

This clonotype was sampled from an adult man with Graves' ophthalmopathy. The genes are TRBV20-1 and TRBJ1-3; D is unclear. Specimen: peripheral blood. CDR3: CSASGSTPGGNTIYF. DNA of the CDR3: TGCAGTGCTAGTGGTTCGACCCCGGGAGGAAACACCATATATTTT.